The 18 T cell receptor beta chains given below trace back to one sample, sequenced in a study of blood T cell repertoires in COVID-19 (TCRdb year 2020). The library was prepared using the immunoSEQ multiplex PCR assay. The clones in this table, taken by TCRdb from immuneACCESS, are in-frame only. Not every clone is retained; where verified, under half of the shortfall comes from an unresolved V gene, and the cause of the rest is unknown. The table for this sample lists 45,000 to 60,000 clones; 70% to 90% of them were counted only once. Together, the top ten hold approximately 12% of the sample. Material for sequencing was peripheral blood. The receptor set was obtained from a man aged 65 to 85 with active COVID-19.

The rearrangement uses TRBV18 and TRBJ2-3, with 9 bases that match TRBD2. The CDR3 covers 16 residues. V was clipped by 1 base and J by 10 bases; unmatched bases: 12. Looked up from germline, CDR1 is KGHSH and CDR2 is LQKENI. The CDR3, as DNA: TGTGCCAGCTCACCACGGGTAGCGGGGGCCCAGGGTCCGCAGTATTTT. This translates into CASSPRVAGAQGPQYF.

Here the CDR3 reads CASTPAGLAAPGELFF. The CDR3 nucleotides read TGTGCCAGCACCCCTGCGGGACTAGCGGCGCCCGGGGAGCTGTTTTTT. V gene TRBV5-6 combines with J gene TRBJ2-2, with 11 bases lining up with TRBD2. Unmatched junction bases numbered 10, after V lost 6 bases and J lost 6 bases. The V gene's germline CDR1 is SGHDT and CDR2 YYEEEE. The CDR3 contains 16 residues. Filled out from reference TRBV5-6 and TRBJ2-2, the complete variable domain reads DAGVTQSPTHLIKTRGQQVTLRCSPKSGHDTVSWYQQALGQGPQFIFQYYEEEERQRGNFPDRFSGHQFPNYSSELNVNALLLGDSALYLCASTPAGLAAPGELFFGEGSRLTVL.

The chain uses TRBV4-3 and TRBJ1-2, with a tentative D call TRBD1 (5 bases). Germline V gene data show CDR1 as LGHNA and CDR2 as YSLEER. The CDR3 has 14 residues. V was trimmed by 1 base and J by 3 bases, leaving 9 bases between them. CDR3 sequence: CASSQGGGDYGYTF. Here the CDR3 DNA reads TGCGCCAGCAGCCAAGGGGGGGGAGACTATGGCTACACCTTC.

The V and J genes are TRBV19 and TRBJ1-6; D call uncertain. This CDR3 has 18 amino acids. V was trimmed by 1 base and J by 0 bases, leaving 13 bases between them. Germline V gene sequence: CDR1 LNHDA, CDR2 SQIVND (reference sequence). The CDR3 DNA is TGTGCCAGTAGTATAGTCGGAGGCGGAAGCTCCTATAATTCACCCCTCCACTTT. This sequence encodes CASSIVGGGSSYNSPLHF.

This CDR3 reads CASSLAMGQGLFF. The CDR3, as DNA: TGCGCCAGCAGCTTGGCCATGGGACAGGGCCTTTTCTTC. The V call is TRBV5-1, the J call TRBJ2-1, with TRBD1 matching 9 bases. Unmatched junction bases numbered 8, after V lost 0 bases and J lost 16 bases. The CDR3 spans 13 residues. CDR1 is SGHRS, CDR2 YFSETQ, per germline. Full variable domain (remainder filled in from reference TRBV5-1 and TRBJ2-1): KAGVTQTPRYLIKTRGQQVTLSCSPISGHRSVSWYQQTPGQGLQFLFEYFSETQRNKGNFPGRFSGRQFSNSRSEMNVSTLELGDSALYLCASSLAMGQGLFFGPGTRLTVL.

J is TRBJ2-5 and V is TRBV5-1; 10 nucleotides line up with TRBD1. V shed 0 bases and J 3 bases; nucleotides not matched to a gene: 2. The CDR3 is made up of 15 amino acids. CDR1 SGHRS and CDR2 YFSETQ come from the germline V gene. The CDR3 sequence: CASSLAGTGEETQYF. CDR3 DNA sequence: TGCGCCAGCAGCTTGGCCGGGACAGGGGAAGAGACCCAGTACTTC. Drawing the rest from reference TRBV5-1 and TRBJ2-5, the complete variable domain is KAGVTQTPRYLIKTRGQQVTLSCSPISGHRSVSWYQQTPGQGLQFLFEYFSETQRNKGNFPGRFSGRQFSNSRSEMNVSTLELGDSALYLCASSLAGTGEETQYFGPGTRLLVL.

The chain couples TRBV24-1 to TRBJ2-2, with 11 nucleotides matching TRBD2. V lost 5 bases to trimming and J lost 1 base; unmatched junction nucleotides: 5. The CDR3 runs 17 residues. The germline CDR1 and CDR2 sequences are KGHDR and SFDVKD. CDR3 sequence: CATSGPTSGVNTGELFF. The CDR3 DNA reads TGTGCCACCAGTGGTCCGACTAGCGGGGTGAACACCGGGGAGCTGTTTTTT.

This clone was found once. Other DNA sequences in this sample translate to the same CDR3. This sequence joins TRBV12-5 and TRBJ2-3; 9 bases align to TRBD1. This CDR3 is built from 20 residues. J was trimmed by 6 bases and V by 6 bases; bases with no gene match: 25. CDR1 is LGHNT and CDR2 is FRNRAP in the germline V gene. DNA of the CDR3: TGTGCTAGTGGCTTGCAAACGGCGGTGGGGCGACAGGGGGGGCGGGATACGCAGTATTTT. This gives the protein CASGLQTAVGRQGGRDTQYF.

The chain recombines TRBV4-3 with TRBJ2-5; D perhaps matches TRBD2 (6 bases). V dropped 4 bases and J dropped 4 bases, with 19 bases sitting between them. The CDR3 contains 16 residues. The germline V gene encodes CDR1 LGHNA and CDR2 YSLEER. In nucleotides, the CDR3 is TGCGCCAGCAGCCGGGGGGTCTCTCTTGGCATAGAGACCCAGTACTTC. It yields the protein CASSRGVSLGIETQYF.

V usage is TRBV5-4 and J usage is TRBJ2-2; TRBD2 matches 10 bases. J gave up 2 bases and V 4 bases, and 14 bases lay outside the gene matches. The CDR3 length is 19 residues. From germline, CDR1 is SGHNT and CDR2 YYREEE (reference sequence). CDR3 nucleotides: TGTGCCAGCAGCCAACGGACTGGGGCTAGCGGGGGAAACACCGGGGAGCTGTTTTTT. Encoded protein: CASSQRTGASGGNTGELFF.

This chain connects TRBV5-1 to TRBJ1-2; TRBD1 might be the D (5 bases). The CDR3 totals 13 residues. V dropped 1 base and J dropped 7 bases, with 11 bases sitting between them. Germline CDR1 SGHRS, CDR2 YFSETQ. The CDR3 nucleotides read TGCGCCAGCAGCTTGCGGCAGGGAGGTGGCTACACCTTC. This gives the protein CASSLRQGGGYTF.

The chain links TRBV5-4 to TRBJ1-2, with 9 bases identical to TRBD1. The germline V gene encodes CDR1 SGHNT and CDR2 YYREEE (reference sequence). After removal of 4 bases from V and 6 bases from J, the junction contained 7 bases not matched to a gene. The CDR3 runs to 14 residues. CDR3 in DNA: TGTGCCAGCAGCGTAACAGGGGGCAGGGATGGCTACACCTTC. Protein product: CASSVTGGRDGYTF.

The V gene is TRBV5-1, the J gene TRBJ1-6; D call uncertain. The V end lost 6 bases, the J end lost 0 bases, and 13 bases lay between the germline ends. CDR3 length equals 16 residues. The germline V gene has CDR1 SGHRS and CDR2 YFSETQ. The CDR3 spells CASTPGENSYNSPLHF. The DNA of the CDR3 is TGCGCCAGCACCCCCGGGGAAAACTCCTATAATTCACCCCTCCACTTT.

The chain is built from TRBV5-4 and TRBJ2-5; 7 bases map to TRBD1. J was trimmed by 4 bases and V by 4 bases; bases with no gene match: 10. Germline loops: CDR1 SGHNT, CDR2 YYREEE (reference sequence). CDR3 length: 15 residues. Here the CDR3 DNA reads TGTGCCAGCAGCATCCAAGACAGGGTTGGAGAGACCCAGTACTTC. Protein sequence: CASSIQDRVGETQYF.

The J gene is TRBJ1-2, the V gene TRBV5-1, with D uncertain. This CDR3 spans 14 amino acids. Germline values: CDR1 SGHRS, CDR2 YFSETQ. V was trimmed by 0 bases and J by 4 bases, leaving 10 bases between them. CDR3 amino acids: CASSLDSMGYGYTF. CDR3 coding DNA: TGCGCCAGCAGCTTGGACAGTATGGGCTATGGCTACACCTTC.

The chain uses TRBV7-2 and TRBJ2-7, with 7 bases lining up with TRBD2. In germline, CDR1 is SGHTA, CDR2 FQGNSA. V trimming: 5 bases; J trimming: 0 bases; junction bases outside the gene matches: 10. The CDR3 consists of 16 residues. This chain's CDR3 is CASSRPMGGSSYEQYF. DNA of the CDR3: TGTGCCAGCAGCCGCCCAATGGGGGGGAGCTCCTACGAGCAGTACTTC.

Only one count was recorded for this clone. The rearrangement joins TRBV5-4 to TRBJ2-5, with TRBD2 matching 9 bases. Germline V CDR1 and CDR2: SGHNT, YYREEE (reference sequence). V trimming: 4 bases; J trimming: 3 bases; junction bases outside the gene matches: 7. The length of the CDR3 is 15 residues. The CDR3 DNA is TGTGCCAGCAGCCCGATGACTAGCGGCAAAGAGACCCAGTACTTC. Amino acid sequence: CASSPMTSGKETQYF.

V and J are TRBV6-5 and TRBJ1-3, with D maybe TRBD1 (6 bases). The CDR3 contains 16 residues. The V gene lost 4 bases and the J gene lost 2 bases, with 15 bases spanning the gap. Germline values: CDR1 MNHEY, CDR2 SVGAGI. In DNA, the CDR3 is TGTGCCAGCAGTTTAGGGCAGGGGAGAACTGGAAACACCATATATTTT. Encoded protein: CASSLGQGRTGNTIYF.